This T cell receptor beta chain appears in the sequencing data of a study of CD8 T cells in ankylosing spondylitis. Overall study findings and caveats: It appeared that ankylosing spondylitis blood was characterized by a TCR beta motif of several highly homologous variants. In reactive arthritis synovial fluid and blood, some motif variants had been reported before.

This clonotype was observed many times. Its antigen is undetermined. The CDR3 has 12 amino acids. Trimming cost V 5 bases and J 5 bases; bases outside gene matches: 2. Germline V CDR1 and CDR2: SQVTM, ANQGSEA. Preparation of TCR beta libraries was done by quantitative 5'-RACE with molecular barcodes. MiXCR, run by TCRdb on the 5' RACE reads, gives a single entry per CDR3 protein. Among about 340,000 distinct CDR3 sequences listed, 20% to 25% were seen once. The TCR sequence derives from a male donor with ankylosing spondylitis or in good health (not recorded which). The rearrangement links TRBV29-1 to TRBJ2-2; TRBD2 aligns across 7 bases. Specimen: blood, either unsorted or a sorted T cell fraction (not recorded which). The CDR3 is CSVRAGTGELFF. CDR3 nucleotide sequence: TGCAGCGTTCGAGCGGGAACCGGGGAGCTGTTTTTT.